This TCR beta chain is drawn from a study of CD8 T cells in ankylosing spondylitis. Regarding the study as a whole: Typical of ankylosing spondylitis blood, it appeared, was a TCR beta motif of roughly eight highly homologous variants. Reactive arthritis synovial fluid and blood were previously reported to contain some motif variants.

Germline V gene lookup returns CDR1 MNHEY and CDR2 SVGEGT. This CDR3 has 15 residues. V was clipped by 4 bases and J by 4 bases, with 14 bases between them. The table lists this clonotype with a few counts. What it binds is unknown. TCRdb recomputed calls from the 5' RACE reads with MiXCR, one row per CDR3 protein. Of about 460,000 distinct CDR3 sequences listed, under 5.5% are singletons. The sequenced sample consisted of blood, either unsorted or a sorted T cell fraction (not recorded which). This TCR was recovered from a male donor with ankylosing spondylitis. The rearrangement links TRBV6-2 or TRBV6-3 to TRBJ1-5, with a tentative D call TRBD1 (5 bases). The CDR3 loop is CASSSRDRRNQPQHF. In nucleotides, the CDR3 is TGTGCCAGCAGTTCCCGGGACCGTCGGAATCAGCCCCAGCATTTT.